The TCR beta chain under discussion was sequenced for a study of T cells expressing NK-cell markers. Reanalyzing the 5' RACE reads, TCRdb keeps one entry per CDR3 protein, without DNA. The sample includes roughly 450,000 distinct CDR3 sequences. The CDR3 is made up of 13 amino acids. The chain has TRBV12-3 or TRBV12-4 and TRBJ2-2; the D call from TCRdb, TRBD1, cannot be confirmed without DNA. Sequenced input: blood T cells: a sorted CD56 or NKG2C T cell subset, CD4+ or CD8+ T cells, or bulk PBMC T cells (not recorded which). This TCR was sampled from a woman aged 45 to 65 in good health. CDR3 protein: CASSVIQGGELFF.